The TCR beta chain under discussion was sequenced for a study of neurological immune-mediated disorders. The unsorted libraries had their origin in 2 million PBMCs stored at -80 C. MiXCR, applied by TCRdb to the 5' RACE reads, yields one record per CDR3 protein. The repertoire holds tens of thousands of distinct CDR3 sequences, 3% to 4.5% seen once, with 3.1% in the top ten. CDR1 is MNHNS, CDR2 SASEGT, per germline. This CDR3 region has 13 residues. Trimming removed 6 bases from V and 5 bases from J, with 13 bases in between. The table lists this clonotype with many counts. V usage is TRBV6-1 and J usage is TRBJ2-5, with a tentative D call TRBD2 (6 bases). Sequenced input: PBMCs. The clonotype was recovered from a woman between 25 and 40 years old with multiple sclerosis. The CDR3 spells CASSAGGVETQYF. CDR3 nucleotides: TGTGCCAGCAGCGCCGGGGGTGTTGAGACCCAGTACTTC.